These 25 T cell receptor beta chains share one sample of origin, sequenced in a study of T-cell memory formation after mild COVID-19. TCRdb fed the 5' RACE reads into MiXCR, producing one record per CDR3 protein. The data show about 290,000 distinct CDR3 sequences, 15% to 20% seen once. The sequenced sample consisted of PBMCs or a T cell subset sorted from them (not recorded which). All receptors derive from a man aged 18 to 29 who had mild COVID-19 (a few samples of this study predate the infection). Cell type and time point are not known.

This clonotype was recorded many times. The rearrangement joins TRBV12-3 or TRBV12-4 to TRBJ1-2; D unclear. The V end lost 6 bases, the J end lost 0 bases, and 8 bases lay between the germline ends. CDR3 size: 13 residues. This chain's CDR3 is CASRPGSNYGYTF. DNA for the CDR3: TGTGCCAGCAGACCGGGATCTAACTATGGCTACACCTTC.

The rearrangement uses TRBV7-2 and TRBJ2-3, with TRBD2 identical over 14 bases. The germline V gene has CDR1 SGHTA and CDR2 FQGNSA. CDR3 length: 15 amino acids. The ends lost 4 bases at V and 7 bases at J; junction bases unmatched: 4. CDR3 DNA: TGTGCCAGCAGCTCCGGACTAGCGGGGGGATATACGCAGTATTTT. As protein: CASSSGLAGGYTQYF.

The chain combines TRBV7-2 with TRBJ2-1; 13 bases map to TRBD2. CDR1 is SGHTA and CDR2 is FQGNSA in the germline V gene. V shed 5 bases, J shed 5 bases, and the junction held 0 bases outside the gene matches. The CDR3 has 14 amino acids. Written as DNA, the CDR3 is TGTGCCAGCAGCACTAGCGGGGGGGACAATGAGCAGTTCTTC. Residues: CASSTSGGDNEQFF. The variable domain in full, completed from reference TRBV7-2 and TRBJ2-1, reads GAGVSQSPSNKVTEKGKDVELRCDPISGHTALYWYRQSLGQGLEFLIYFQGNSAPDKSGLPSDRFSAERTGGSVSTLTIQRTQQEDSAVYLCASSTSGGDNEQFFGPGTRLTVL.

The chain recombines TRBV7-2 with TRBJ1-2, with 7 bases identical to TRBD1. From germline, CDR1 is SGHTA and CDR2 FQGNSA. The CDR3 sequence is 15 residues long. V gave up 4 bases and J gave up 2 bases; unmatched junction bases: 7. The DNA of the CDR3 is TGTGCCAGCAGCTGGGGGACAGAACTCAACTATGGCTACACCTTC. This sequence encodes CASSWGTELNYGYTF.

This clonotype turned up a few times. V usage is TRBV3-1 and J usage is TRBJ2-4, with 12 bases that match TRBD2. Germline V gene sequence: CDR1 LGHDT, CDR2 YNNKEL (reference sequence). V was pared by 6 bases and J by 6 bases, with 3 bases of the junction left unmatched. The CDR3 is 14 amino acids. The CDR3 nucleotides read TGTGCCAGCAGGACTAGCGGGAGCCCAAACATTCAGTACTTC. It yields the protein CASRTSGSPNIQYF.

This clonotype was recorded only once. One end of the junction varies from germline; a read error may be responsible. The chain carries TRBV4-2 and TRBJ2-1; 8 bases line up with TRBD2. The CDR3 sequence is 15 residues long. Looked up from germline, CDR1 is LGHNA and CDR2 is YNFKEQ. The CDR3 nucleotides read TGTGCCAGCAGCGCACGGTACATGACCGGGACTAGAATGGTATTC. As protein: CASSARYMTGTRMVF.

The chain is built from TRBV12-3 or TRBV12-4 and TRBJ2-3; D tentatively fits TRBD1 or TRBD2 (5 bases each). There are 13 residues in the CDR3. V was shortened by 8 bases and J by 5 bases, with 14 bases between the two germline ends. CDR3 coding DNA: TGTGCCAGCGGCCCCTGGGGGATAGATACGCAGTATTTT. Its translation is CASGPWGIDTQYF.

This clonotype showed up just once. The chain combines TRBV2 with TRBJ1-1, with D uncertain. Germline V gives CDR1 SNHLY, CDR2 FYNNEI. V was trimmed by 3 bases and J by 4 bases, leaving 9 bases between them. The CDR3 is made up of 13 amino acids. In nucleotides, the CDR3 is TGTGCCAGCAGTGATTGGGCAAGCACTGAAGCTTTCTTT. Translation gives CASSDWASTEAFF. Full variable domain (rest looked up from reference TRBV2 and TRBJ1-1): EPEVTQTPSHQVTQMGQEVILRCVPISNHLYFYWYRQILGQKVEFLVSFYNNEISEKSEIFDDQFSVERPDGSNFTLKIRSTKLEDSAMYFCASSDWASTEAFFGQGTRLTVV.

The rearrangement uses TRBV9 and TRBJ2-3; the match to TRBD2 covers 7 bases. CDR1 SGDLS and CDR2 YYNGEE come from the germline V gene. V shed 6 bases, J shed 2 bases, and the junction held 9 bases outside the gene matches. The CDR3 has 15 residues. The CDR3 sequence is CASNRAGTPTDTQYF. DNA for the CDR3: TGTGCCAGCAATCGAGCGGGGACCCCCACAGATACGCAGTATTTT.

The genes are TRBV7-9 and TRBJ2-5, with D uncertain. The CDR3 length is 12 residues. The germline CDR1 and CDR2 sequences are SEHNR and FQNEAQ (reference sequence). V was shortened by 2 bases and J by 1 base, with 2 bases between the two germline ends. In nucleotides, the CDR3 is TGTGCCAGCAGCTTAATCCAAGAGACCCAGTACTTC. Amino acid sequence: CASSLIQETQYF.

This clonotype came up a few times. The rearrangement joins TRBV5-1 to TRBJ2-2; TRBD1 agrees at 12 bases. The germline V gene has CDR1 SGHRS and CDR2 YFSETQ. CDR3 length: 14 residues. Unmatched junction bases numbered 1, after V lost 4 bases and J lost 6 bases. The CDR3 reads CASSRDRGPGELFF. The CDR3 DNA reads as TGCGCCAGCAGCCGGGACAGGGGGCCCGGGGAGCTGTTTTTT.

The V call is TRBV6-2 or TRBV6-3, the J call TRBJ1-1; the D is unclear. From germline, CDR1 is MNHEY and CDR2 SVGEGT. This CDR3 spans 12 amino acids. Trimming left V 4 bases short and J 1 base short, with 4 bases between. The CDR3 nucleotides read TGTGCCAGCAGTTGGAGGAACACTGAAGCTTTCTTT. Residues: CASSWRNTEAFF.

V and J are TRBV20-1 and TRBJ2-5; TRBD2 agrees at 8 bases. The CDR3 extends over 15 amino acids. The germline V gene encodes CDR1 DFQATT and CDR2 SNEGSKA (reference sequence). V shed 4 bases, J shed 0 bases, and the junction held 7 bases outside the gene matches. CDR3 sequence (DNA): TGCAGTGCTATCAGCGGGGGAACGTACCAAGAGACCCAGTACTTC. Residues: CSAISGGTYQETQYF.

This clonotype was seen more than once but under ten times. This chain uses TRBV7-2 with TRBJ1-4; D is unclear. The CDR3 has 13 residues. Deletions cut 1 base from V and 12 bases from J, with 12 bases between. Germline assignment: CDR1 SGHTA and CDR2 FQGNSA. DNA of the CDR3: TGTGCCAGCAGCTTAGTCGGGTTTGGGCAACTGTTTTTT. Protein sequence: CASSLVGFGQLFF.

The table lists this clonotype with a few counts. Its ends do not fully match the called genes, so a read error is possible. V gene TRBV5-1 combines with J gene TRBJ2-2, with unresolved D. The CDR3 runs 14 residues. Germline CDR1 reads SGHRS; CDR2 reads YFSETQ. The CDR3 protein is CASRLEPNTGELFF. The CDR3 region has the DNA TGCGCCAGCAGGTTGGAACCAAACACCGGGGAGCTGTTTTTT.

In its sample, this clonotype was seen a few times. The chain links TRBV20-1 to TRBJ2-6; TRBD2 might be the D (6 bases). Germline V gene data show CDR1 as DFQATT and CDR2 as SNEGSKA (reference sequence). This CDR3 is 13 amino acids long. V was clipped by 6 bases and J by 4 bases, with 10 bases between them. In nucleotides, the CDR3 is TGCAGTGCGGGGGGTCGCGGGGCCAACGTCCTGACTTTC. The encoded protein is CSAGGRGANVLTF.

Many counts were recorded for this clonotype. The rearrangement joins TRBV5-5 to TRBJ2-4; the match to TRBD1 covers 9 bases. V lost 5 bases to trimming and J lost 3 bases; unmatched junction nucleotides: 9. This CDR3 comprises 16 residues. Germline V gene lookup returns CDR1 SGHKS and CDR2 YYEKEE (reference sequence). The CDR3 nucleotides read TGTGCCAGCAGACACGACAGGGGGTTGGACAAAAACATTCAGTACTTC. It specifies CASRHDRGLDKNIQYF.

This clonotype has more than one count but fewer than ten. The CDR3 is CASSQGFSGGGGEQFF. In nucleotides, the CDR3 is TGCGCCAGCAGCCAAGGTTTTAGCGGGGGGGGAGGTGAGCAGTTCTTC. The chain carries TRBV4-1 and TRBJ2-1; 11 bases map to TRBD2. The CDR3 runs to 16 residues. V lost 1 base, J lost 9 bases, and 8 bases stayed unmatched. Looked up from germline, CDR1 is MGHRA and CDR2 is YSYEKL.

This clonotype was counted between two and nine times. The J gene is TRBJ2-2, the V gene TRBV12-3 or TRBV12-4, with 8 bases matching TRBD1. J lost 8 bases, V lost 7 bases, and 15 bases had no gene match. This CDR3 spans 16 amino acids. The CDR3 protein is CASNPQGQVSGGELFF. The CDR3 DNA reads TGTGCCAGCAATCCACAGGGACAGGTCTCCGGTGGGGAGCTGTTTTTT.

This chain joins TRBV4-3 and TRBJ2-2; possible D gene TRBD1, 5 bases. Deletions cut 0 bases from V and 5 bases from J, with 19 bases between. This CDR3 spans 18 amino acids. CDR1 and CDR2 from the germline V gene are LGHNA and YSLEER. As DNA, the CDR3 is TGCGCCAGCAGCCAAGACGGTGCAGGGCTTCTCAGTACCGGGGAGCTGTTTTTT. It is translated as CASSQDGAGLLSTGELFF.

This clonotype was observed at least ten times. The CDR3 coding sequence is TGTGCCAGCAGCGAACTAGGGCGGGGTCAGGCAGATACGCAGTATTTT. This gives the protein CASSELGRGQADTQYF. The V and J genes are TRBV7-9 and TRBJ2-3; a possible D gene is TRBD2 (6 bases). The V and J ends lost 5 bases and 4 bases respectively, with 19 bases between them. The germline CDR1 and CDR2 sequences are SEHNR and FQNEAQ (reference sequence). The CDR3 is 16 amino acids.

A single count supports this clonotype. This rearrangement joins TRBV5-5 to TRBJ2-3; 7 bases are a match to TRBD2. Per germline, CDR1 SGHKS and CDR2 YYEKEE (reference sequence). This CDR3 is built from 16 residues. Trimming cost V 0 bases and J 4 bases; bases outside gene matches: 8. The CDR3: CASSLATGGVADTQYF. CDR3 bases: TGTGCCAGCAGCTTGGCCACGGGGGGAGTAGCAGATACGCAGTATTTT.

This rearrangement joins TRBV7-2 to TRBJ2-1; the match to TRBD1 covers 7 bases. Unmatched junction bases numbered 6, after V lost 4 bases and J lost 3 bases. The germline V gene encodes CDR1 SGHTA and CDR2 FQGNSA. The length of the CDR3 is 15 residues. CDR3 coding DNA: TGTGCCAGCAGCTCCGACAGGGACCTCTACAATGAGCAGTTCTTC. It specifies CASSSDRDLYNEQFF.

This clonotype has a handful of counts. The chain employs TRBV7-2 and TRBJ2-5; no definite D call. The V end was cut by 8 bases, the J end by 4 bases, with 14 bases between. The CDR3 is made up of 13 amino acids. Germline V gene lookup returns CDR1 SGHTA and CDR2 FQGNSA. CDR3 nucleotides: TGTGCCAGCGGCGTCCCCGGTGGAGAGACCCAGTACTTC. Translated, it gives CASGVPGGETQYF.

In this sample, this clonotype turned up a few times. The rearrangement uses TRBV7-8 and TRBJ2-2; D might be TRBD1 (5 bases). Germline V gene lookup returns CDR1 SGHVS and CDR2 FQNEAQ. Trimming shortened V by 11 bases and J by 1 base, and 14 bases separated the two germline ends. The length of the CDR3 is 14 residues. CDR3 nucleotides: TGTGCCGGACGTGGCAGGGTGAACACCGGGGAGCTGTTTTTT. The encoded protein is CAGRGRVNTGELFF.